The clone carrying this TCR beta chain has a handful of counts. The antigen is unknown. Time point: baseline pretreatment blood. Treatment reported: 15 Gy SBRT to primary tumor, nephrectomy 4 weeks later. Serial blood draws occurred at baseline and 2 and 4 weeks post-SBRT. The patient's renal cell carcinoma had clear cell pathology. Only in-frame clones appear in the TCRdb table, and some are missing; sequencing was by immunoSEQ multiplex PCR. The repertoire holds about 21,000 clones, with over 70% as singletons. The data originate from a study of radiation and T cells in renal cell carcinoma. Looking at the study overall: Nephrectomy followed 15 Gy stereotactic body radiation by 4 weeks.

Looked up from germline, CDR1 is SQVTM and CDR2 is ANQGSEA. This CDR3 region has 15 residues. V was trimmed by 2 bases and J by 4 bases, leaving 14 bases between them. The study's findings and limits: No pretreatment tumor biopsies were available for baseline clonotypes.

The sample was blood, taken from a patient whose treatment included radiotherapy and nephrectomy. The rearrangement links TRBV29-1 to TRBJ2-2, with unresolved D. The TCR was taken from a man aged 60 to 69 with renal cell carcinoma. CDR3 residues: CSVEIGRSGTGELFF. CDR3 sequence (DNA): TGCAGCGTTGAAATCGGCAGGTCGGGCACCGGGGAGCTGTTTTTT.